Each of the 27 T cell receptor beta chains below was sequenced from the same sample in a study of cytomegalovirus exposure and HLA in healthy donors. The PCR contained 60 Vbeta and 13 Jbeta primers. Repertoires were generated with immunoSEQ multiplex PCR, while TCRdb's copy carries only in-frame clones and drops some. The repertoire holds some 150,000 clones, with 72% as singletons. Sequenced sample: PBMCs. These TCRs come from a man aged 35-49 years in good health and CMV-seronegative.

The rearrangement uses TRBV5-1 and TRBJ2-7; 7 nucleotides line up with TRBD1. The CDR3 spans 15 residues. The J segment lost 5 bases and the V segment lost 2 bases, leaving 10 bases of the junction unmatched. CDR1 is SGHRS and CDR2 is YFSETQ in the germline V gene. As DNA, the CDR3 is TGCGCCAGCAGCTTTAACAGGGGCGAGGTCGACGAGCAGTACTTC. Residues: CASSFNRGEVDEQYF.

This clone came up a few times. This chain joins TRBV6-1 and TRBJ2-2; a possible D gene is TRBD1 (6 bases). The germline V gene has CDR1 MNHNS and CDR2 SASEGT. This CDR3 contains 16 residues. Trimming cost V 0 bases and J 6 bases, with 14 bases left between them. CDR3 loop: CASSEATGLRAGELFF. Written as DNA, the CDR3 is TGTGCCAGCAGTGAAGCAACAGGGCTAAGGGCCGGGGAGCTGTTTTTT.

The chain carries TRBV5-1 and TRBJ2-5; 10 bases are a match to TRBD1. CDR1 and CDR2 from the germline V gene are SGHRS and YFSETQ. V trimming: 0 bases; J trimming: 4 bases; junction bases outside the gene matches: 3. CDR3 length: 15 amino acids. CDR3 nucleotide sequence: TGCGCCAGCAGCTTGGCCGGGACAGGGGTAGAGACCCAGTACTTC. Protein sequence: CASSLAGTGVETQYF. Drawing the rest from reference TRBV5-1 and TRBJ2-5, the complete variable domain is KAGVTQTPRYLIKTRGQQVTLSCSPISGHRSVSWYQQTPGQGLQFLFEYFSETQRNKGNFPGRFSGRQFSNSRSEMNVSTLELGDSALYLCASSLAGTGVETQYFGPGTRLLVL.

The gene calls are TRBV6-1 and TRBJ1-2, with 8 bases that match TRBD1. Per germline, CDR1 MNHNS and CDR2 SASEGT. J gave up 4 bases and V 5 bases, and 3 bases lay outside the gene matches. The CDR3 contains 13 residues. The CDR3 loop is CASSLTGGYGYTF. The CDR3 coding sequence is TGTGCCAGCAGTCTAACAGGGGGCTATGGCTACACCTTC.

The genes are TRBV5-1 and TRBJ2-7; D gene uncertain. Germline values: CDR1 SGHRS, CDR2 YFSETQ. This CDR3 comprises 13 residues. The germline V and J ends were trimmed by 4 bases and 0 bases, with 8 bases remaining between them. The CDR3 loop reads CASSRTSSYEQYF. CDR3 nucleotides: TGCGCCAGCAGCCGAACAAGCTCCTACGAGCAGTACTTC.

J is TRBJ2-7 and V is TRBV6-5; 9 bases align to TRBD1. Germline values: CDR1 MNHEY, CDR2 SVGAGI. The CDR3 sequence is 14 residues long. V lost 2 bases, J lost 6 bases, and 5 bases stayed unmatched. The chain's CDR3 is CASSYLGTGTEQYF. The CDR3 DNA sequence: TGTGCCAGCAGTTACCTCGGGACAGGGACCGAGCAGTACTTC.

This CDR3 is CASSDRLAGDNEQFF. The CDR3 bases are TGTGCCAGCAGTGACAGACTAGCGGGAGACAATGAGCAGTTCTTC. The J gene is TRBJ2-1, the V gene TRBV6-6; 12 bases are shared with TRBD2. This CDR3 region has 15 residues. V dropped 5 bases and J dropped 5; count of bases not matched to a gene: 4. Germline V lookup: CDR1 MNHNY, CDR2 SVGAGI (reference sequence).

CDR3 residues: CASSLAQTGPEVAFF. The CDR3 DNA is TGTGCCAGCAGCTTAGCGCAGACAGGCCCGGAGGTAGCTTTCTTT. The chain is built from TRBV7-9 and TRBJ1-1, with D perhaps matching TRBD1 (6 bases). V lost 0 bases to trimming and J lost 10 bases, with 18 bases between them. CDR1 is SEHNR, CDR2 FQNEAQ, per germline (reference sequence). The CDR3 is 15 residues long.

The chain couples TRBV5-1 to TRBJ2-1; 13 bases match TRBD2. CDR3 length: 15 residues. With V trimmed by 5 bases and J by 6 bases, 5 bases remained unmatched. Germline CDR1 and CDR2: SGHRS and YFSETQ. The CDR3 coding sequence is TGCGCCAGCAGTCGAACTAGCGGGGGGGTCAATGAGCAGTTCTTC. Its protein product is CASSRTSGGVNEQFF.

The chain uses TRBV28 and TRBJ1-4; a possible D gene is TRBD1 (5 bases). Germline-derived CDR1 and CDR2 are MDHEN and SYDVKM. The CDR3 consists of 18 residues. The ends were cut back, 5 bases at V and 0 bases at J, with 19 bases in the middle. As DNA, the CDR3 is TGTGCCAGCAGTCCGATCACTTTCACGGGGGCAACTAATGAAAAACTGTTTTTT. It translates to CASSPITFTGATNEKLFF.

The rearrangement links TRBV5-1 to TRBJ1-1; TRBD1 agrees at 7 bases. The CDR3 has 19 residues. Germline CDR1 reads SGHRS; CDR2 reads YFSETQ. Trimming took 0 bases from V and 0 from J; bases not matched to a gene: 14. In DNA form, the CDR3 reads TGCGCCAGCAGCTTGGCCGACAGGGAGTGGGTTGGAGTGAACACTGAAGCTTTCTTT. Encoded protein: CASSLADREWVGVNTEAFF.

This rearrangement joins TRBV5-1 to TRBJ1-6; D unresolved. V lost 1 base to trimming and J lost 15 bases, with 11 bases between them. The CDR3 spans 12 residues. Germline V gene sequence: CDR1 SGHRS, CDR2 YFSETQ. The CDR3 region is CASSLFGEGLHF. In DNA form, the CDR3 reads TGCGCCAGCAGCTTGTTCGGGGAAGGCCTCCACTTT.

The chain is built from TRBV30 and TRBJ2-2; D gene ambiguous. Trimming removed 1 base at V and 1 base at J, with 7 bases between. This CDR3 comprises 14 residues. Per germline, CDR1 GTSNPN and CDR2 SVGIG (reference sequence). This CDR3 is CAWSAYENTGELFF. CDR3 DNA: TGTGCCTGGAGTGCCTACGAGAACACCGGGGAGCTGTTTTTT.

J is TRBJ2-7 and V is TRBV5-1; 7 positions agree with TRBD1. The germline V gene has CDR1 SGHRS and CDR2 YFSETQ. This CDR3 region has 14 residues. The trim removed 0 bases at V and 5 bases at J, leaving 5 bases unmatched. The CDR3 bases are TGCGCCAGCAGCTTGGACAGGGGCTTCGACGAGCAGTACTTC. This codes for CASSLDRGFDEQYF.

The chain is built from TRBV10-2 and TRBJ1-6, with TRBD1 matching over 8 bases. With V trimmed by 6 bases and J by 7 bases, 8 bases remained unmatched. CDR3 length: 15 amino acids. CDR1 is WSHSY, CDR2 SAAADI, per germline. The CDR3, as DNA: TGCGCCAGCAGAGATCTGACAGGGGTCAATTCACCCCTCCACTTT. It codes for CASRDLTGVNSPLHF.

The rearrangement joins TRBV18 to TRBJ2-5; 8 bases agree with TRBD1. From germline, CDR1 is KGHSH and CDR2 LQKENI. The CDR3 is 15 amino acids. The trim removed 3 bases at V and 1 base at J, leaving 4 bases unmatched. The DNA of the CDR3 is TGTGCCAGCTCACCGACAGGGGTACGCCAAGAGACCCAGTACTTC. Translation: CASSPTGVRQETQYF.

The genes are TRBV19 and TRBJ2-3, with 12 nucleotides matching TRBD2. With 5 bases clipped from V and 2 bases from J, the junction kept 5 bases outside the gene matches. Germline CDR1 LNHDA, CDR2 SQIVND (reference sequence). The CDR3 runs 16 residues. The CDR3 DNA is TGTGCCAGTAGTCCCGGACTAGCGGGACACACAGATACGCAGTATTTT. Translating it yields CASSPGLAGHTDTQYF.

The rearrangement joins TRBV7-9 to TRBJ1-2, with TRBD1 matching over 10 bases. The CDR3 contains 17 residues. V was pared by 5 bases and J by 1 base, with 10 bases of the junction left unmatched. Germline V gives CDR1 SEHNR, CDR2 FQNEAQ (reference sequence). The CDR3 nucleotides are TGTGCCAGCAGCCCGGGACAGGGGCGCGGAATTAACTATGGCTACACCTTC. It yields the protein CASSPGQGRGINYGYTF.

V usage is TRBV6-5 and J usage is TRBJ1-1; D remains unclear. Trimming cost V 3 bases and J 4 bases, with 15 bases left between them. Germline CDR1 MNHEY, CDR2 SVGAGI. This CDR3 has 15 residues. CDR3 sequence: CASSYYAIRGTEAFF. CDR3 coding DNA: TGTGCCAGCAGTTATTACGCGATCCGGGGCACTGAAGCTTTCTTT.

The CDR3 region has the DNA TGTGCCAGCAGCTCGAACAGGGGGCTGGCTAATGAAAAACTGTTTTTT. Encoded protein: CASSSNRGLANEKLFF. This chain joins TRBV7-8 and TRBJ1-4, with TRBD1 identical over 9 bases. There are 16 residues in the CDR3. Germline loops: CDR1 SGHVS, CDR2 FQNEAQ. The J segment lost 3 bases and the V segment lost 4 bases, leaving 6 bases of the junction unmatched.

The chain uses TRBV6-6 and TRBJ2-4, with TRBD2 matching 9 bases. V lost 0 bases, J lost 8 bases, and 5 bases stayed unmatched. The CDR3 consists of 15 residues. In germline, CDR1 is MNHNY, CDR2 SVGAGI (reference sequence). The CDR3 bases are TGTGCCAGCAGTTACTCGACGTCTAGCGGGGACATTCAGTACTTC. Translation gives CASSYSTSSGDIQYF.

As DNA, the CDR3 is TGTGCCAGCAGCTTAGACGTGGAGGTAATTGGTGGCTACACCTTC. Its translation: CASSLDVEVIGGYTF. V and J are TRBV7-9 and TRBJ1-2, with D unresolved. Trimming took 1 base from V and 7 from J, leaving 16 bases between them. The CDR3 extends over 15 amino acids. Germline V gives CDR1 SEHNR, CDR2 FQNEAQ (reference sequence).

The rearrangement links TRBV6-5 to TRBJ1-1; 8 positions match TRBD1. CDR3 size: 15 residues. CDR1 and CDR2 from the germline V gene are MNHEY and SVGAGI. Germline trimming cut 4 bases from V and 3 bases from J; bases unmatched to any gene: 7. CDR3 protein: CASSFATGADTEAFF. The CDR3 DNA reads TGTGCCAGCAGTTTCGCGACAGGGGCGGACACTGAAGCTTTCTTT.

V is TRBV5-1 and J is TRBJ2-7, with 8 positions matching TRBD1. This CDR3 spans 13 amino acids. Germline V gene data show CDR1 as SGHRS and CDR2 as YFSETQ. Trimming at V came to 4 bases and at J to 9 bases, leaving 9 bases not matched to a gene. The CDR3: CASSPDRGNGQYF. CDR3 nucleotides: TGCGCCAGCAGCCCCGACAGGGGTAACGGGCAGTACTTC. Full variable domain (rest looked up from reference TRBV5-1 and TRBJ2-7): KAGVTQTPRYLIKTRGQQVTLSCSPISGHRSVSWYQQTPGQGLQFLFEYFSETQRNKGNFPGRFSGRQFSNSRSEMNVSTLELGDSALYLCASSPDRGNGQYFGPGTRLTVT.

V usage is TRBV7-2 and J usage is TRBJ2-7, with D uncertain. Germline CDR1 and CDR2: SGHTA and FQGNSA. Between the trimmed V and J ends, which lost 4 bases and 7 bases, there was a span of 17 bases. This CDR3 is 14 amino acids long. Here the CDR3 DNA reads TGTGCCAGCAGCTCCCGGGTTGGTCCCCGGGAGCAGTACTTC. Its translation: CASSSRVGPREQYF.

This clone was seen just once. The chain employs TRBV9 and TRBJ1-1; D is undetermined. The CDR3 has 13 amino acids. V lost 3 bases and J 5 bases, leaving 11 bases between the germline ends. Germline-derived CDR1 and CDR2 are SGDLS and YYNGEE. The chain's CDR3 is CASSGQVQTEAFF. CDR3 DNA sequence: TGTGCCAGCAGCGGACAAGTGCAGACTGAAGCTTTCTTT.

V and J are TRBV9 and TRBJ2-1, with TRBD2 matching 11 bases. Germline V gene data show CDR1 as SGDLS and CDR2 as YYNGEE. V was pared by 6 bases and J by 7 bases, with 9 bases of the junction left unmatched. CDR3 length equals 15 residues. The CDR3 reads CASNSAGTSGNEQFF. The DNA of the CDR3 is TGTGCCAGCAACTCCGCCGGGACTAGCGGTAATGAGCAGTTCTTC. Supplemented by reference TRBV9 and TRBJ2-1, the full variable domain reads DSGVTQTPKHLITATGQRVTLRCSPRSGDLSVYWYQQSLDQGLQFLIQYYNGEERAKGNILERFSAQQFPDLHSELNLSSLELGDSALYFCASNSAGTSGNEQFFGPGTRLTVL.